One sample yielded the 13 T cell receptor beta chains listed below, sequenced in a study of a mutant IDH1 vaccine in newly diagnosed glioma. These receptors' targets are unknown. Specified time point: week 23, last vaccination. Mutant IDH1 20-mer peptide, at 300 ug, made up each vaccine dose, with topical imiquimod. The assay was immunoSEQ multiplex PCR, and TCRdb's table has in-frame clones only and misses some. The sample lists 38,000 or so clones; roughly 80% were seen once. Here the sequenced sample was PBMCs, taken from a glioma patient whose treatment included an IDH1 peptide vaccine. These receptor sequences come from a man aged 40-50 years with glioma.

The chain is built from TRBV5-1 and TRBJ2-1; D perhaps matches TRBD2 (6 bases). Germline V gene sequence: CDR1 SGHRS, CDR2 YFSETQ. The CDR3 is 11 residues long. Trimming removed 0 bases from V and 15 bases from J, with 10 bases in between. In nucleotides, the CDR3 is TGCGCCAGCAGCTTGGGAGGGACTTGGTTCTTC. Protein: CASSLGGTWFF.

This clone occurred a few times. V gene TRBV19 combines with J gene TRBJ1-1; 9 bases map to TRBD1. The germline gives CDR1 LNHDA, CDR2 SQIVND (reference sequence). J lost 1 base, V lost 4 bases, and 4 bases had no gene match. The CDR3 extends over 15 amino acids. CDR3: CASSRGQGRNTEAFF. For the CDR3, the DNA is TGTGCCAGTAGTAGGGGACAGGGAAGGAACACTGAAGCTTTCTTT.

The DNA of the CDR3 is TGCGCCAGCAGACAGGGAGGCGGCTACACAGATACGCAGTATTTT. Translation: CASRQGGGYTDTQYF. The chain is built from TRBV5-1 and TRBJ2-3; D may correspond to TRBD1 or TRBD2 (6 bases each). The CDR3 is made up of 15 amino acids. Trimming removed 5 bases from V and 2 bases from J, with 15 bases in between. The germline V gene has CDR1 SGHRS and CDR2 YFSETQ.

This clone was counted between two and nine times. V gene TRBV5-1 combines with J gene TRBJ1-4; D perhaps matches TRBD1 (6 bases). Germline CDR1 SGHRS, CDR2 YFSETQ. V lost 3 bases and J lost 8, with 20 bases in between. The CDR3 covers 16 residues. Here the CDR3 reads CASSSTGQSVREKLFF. CDR3 nucleotide sequence: TGCGCCAGCAGCTCCACAGGACAGTCCGTACGGGAAAAACTGTTTTTT.

V gene TRBV10-2 combines with J gene TRBJ2-1; the match to TRBD2 covers 9 bases. V lost 4 bases, J lost 5 bases, and 3 bases stayed unmatched. This CDR3 has 14 amino acids. The germline CDR1 and CDR2 sequences are WSHSY and SAAADI. The CDR3 bases are TGCGCCAGCAGTGTTACTAGCGGGCACAATGAGCAGTTCTTC. Encoded protein: CASSVTSGHNEQFF.

V is TRBV28 and J is TRBJ1-5; 9 nucleotides agree with TRBD1. V shed 6 bases, J shed 2 bases, and the junction held 5 bases outside the gene matches. CDR3 size: 15 residues. Germline V gene sequence: CDR1 MDHEN, CDR2 SYDVKM. CDR3 residues: CASRPTGGGNQPQHF. The DNA for the CDR3 is TGTGCCAGCAGGCCTACAGGGGGCGGCAATCAGCCCCAGCATTTT.

The chain links TRBV7-9 to TRBJ1-1; tentatively, D is TRBD1 (5 bases). The CDR3 length is 14 residues. Germline CDR1 is SEHNR and CDR2 is FQNEAQ (reference sequence). Trimming cost V 2 bases and J 5 bases, with 12 bases left between them. The CDR3 DNA follows: TGTGCCAGCAGCTTATTGCAGGGCCTTACTGAAGCTTTCTTT. This translates into CASSLLQGLTEAFF.

The chain joins TRBV7-2 to TRBJ2-1, with D uncertain. CDR3 size: 11 residues. Trimming shortened V by 7 bases and J by 3 bases, and 4 bases separated the two germline ends. CDR1 and CDR2 (germline): SGHTA, FQGNSA. CDR3 loop: CASKNYNEQFF. CDR3 coding DNA: TGTGCCAGCAAGAACTACAATGAGCAGTTCTTC.

The chain employs TRBV5-4 and TRBJ2-7; TRBD2 is a possible D gene (5 bases). V gave up 7 bases and J gave up 7 bases, with 12 bases separating them. This CDR3 is built from 11 residues. Germline CDR1 SGHNT, CDR2 YYREEE (reference sequence). The CDR3 DNA sequence: TGTGCCAGCGGACGGGCGGGTGAGCAGTACTTC. Protein: CASGRAGEQYF.

CDR3 nucleotide sequence: TGTGCCAGCTCACGGGACAGGGGGTTATACGAGCAGTACTTC. Its protein is CASSRDRGLYEQYF. The gene calls are TRBV18 and TRBJ2-7, with 11 positions matching TRBD1. The trim removed 4 bases at V and 4 bases at J, leaving 3 bases unmatched. Germline V gene lookup returns CDR1 KGHSH and CDR2 LQKENI. The CDR3 totals 14 residues.

J is TRBJ2-5 and V is TRBV28; 10 bases map to TRBD2. The CDR3 is 16 residues long. V shed 6 bases, J shed 5 bases, and the junction held 12 bases outside the gene matches. Germline values: CDR1 MDHEN, CDR2 SYDVKM. CDR3 loop: CASSPRASGSRETQYF. CDR3 DNA: TGTGCCAGCAGCCCCCGCGCTAGCGGGAGTAGGGAGACCCAGTACTTC. Full variable domain (remainder filled in from reference TRBV28 and TRBJ2-5): DVKVTQSSRYLVKRTGEKVFLECVQDMDHENMFWYRQDPGLGLRLIYFSYDVKMKEKGDIPEGYSVSREKKERFSLILESASTNQTSMYLCASSPRASGSRETQYFGPGTRLLVL.

The rearrangement uses TRBV4-3 and TRBJ2-4, with D uncertain. The germline CDR1 and CDR2 sequences are LGHNA and YSLEER. CDR3 length equals 15 residues. Trimming left V 0 bases short and J 5 bases short, with 11 bases between. The CDR3, as DNA: TGCGCCAGCAGCCAAGATTCCGGGTTGGAAAACATTCAGTACTTC. This encodes CASSQDSGLENIQYF.

This clone was seen only once. The gene calls are TRBV5-1 and TRBJ1-1; tentatively, D is TRBD1 (6 bases). This CDR3 is built from 17 residues. Trimming took 4 bases from V and 1 from J, leaving 20 bases between them. Germline lookup yields CDR1 SGHRS and CDR2 YFSETQ. CDR3: CASSPRPYRGANTEAFF. In DNA, the CDR3 is TGCGCCAGCAGCCCCCGCCCTTACCGGGGGGCGAACACTGAAGCTTTCTTT.